This is a list of T cell receptor beta chains from one sample in a study of Graves' ophthalmopathy and Graves' hyperthyroidism. Using its own MiXCR run on the multiplex PCR reads, TCRdb lists one record per CDR3 protein. The table records approximately 410,000 distinct CDR3 sequences, 15% of them present only once. Sequences were obtained from peripheral blood. The receptors originated from a woman aged 18-35 years with stable Graves' hyperthyroidism. Both conserved end residues are part of each CDR3. A D gene is named only where the DNA matches it firmly. The size field is filled for only some rows; it gives once, few, many or a size class.

clone size: -
D gene: TRBD1
J gene: TRBJ1-3
V gene: TRBV6-2/TRBV6-3
CDR3 DNA: TGTGCCAGCAGTCACAGGGGGCGTGGGTCTGGAAACACCATATATTTT
CDR3 protein: CASSHRGRGSGNTIYF

clone size: many
D gene: TRBD1
J gene: TRBJ2-7
V gene: TRBV27
CDR3 DNA: TGTGCCAGCAGACAGGGGGCGGATGAGCAGTACTTC
CDR3 protein: CASRQGADEQYF

clone size: many
D gene: -
J gene: TRBJ2-7
V gene: TRBV20-1
CDR3 DNA: TGCAGTGCTAGAACCTCTCGGGGCGGGACGACCATCTACGAGCAGTACTTC
CDR3 protein: CSARTSRGGTTIYEQYF

clone size: -
D gene: -
J gene: TRBJ1-1
V gene: TRBV2
CDR3 DNA: TGTGCCAGCAGTGAACGCCGACCCCTTGGCGCCACTGAAGCTTTCTTT
CDR3 protein: CASSERRPLGATEAFF

clone size: -
D gene: -
J gene: TRBJ2-6
V gene: TRBV6-2/TRBV6-3
CDR3 DNA: TGTGCCAGCAGATCAGGGGTCGGGGCCAACGTCCTGACTTTC
CDR3 protein: CASRSGVGANVLTF

clone size: -
D gene: -
J gene: TRBJ1-2
V gene: TRBV12-3/TRBV12-4
CDR3 DNA: TGTGCCAGCGGGTGGGAGCTAGTCTATGGCTACACCTTC
CDR3 protein: CASGWELVYGYTF

clone size: many
D gene: -
J gene: TRBJ2-5
V gene: TRBV7-8
CDR3 DNA: TGTGCCACCGCAGGGGGGTACCAAGAGACCCAGTACTTC
CDR3 protein: CATAGGYQETQYF

clone size: -
D gene: -
J gene: TRBJ1-5
V gene: TRBV4-1
CDR3 DNA: TGCGCCAGCAGCCAAGCTGCAGGATCGGGCAATCAGCCCCAGCATTTT
CDR3 protein: CASSQAAGSGNQPQHF

clone size: many
D gene: -
J gene: TRBJ1-1
V gene: TRBV12-3/TRBV12-4
CDR3 DNA: TGTGCCAGCAGTTTTACAAGGAACACTGAAGCTTTCTTT
CDR3 protein: CASSFTRNTEAFF

clone size: many
D gene: -
J gene: TRBJ2-7
V gene: TRBV12-3/TRBV12-4
CDR3 DNA: TGTGCCAGCTCCCAAGGAGCAAGGTTCTACGAGCAGTACTTC
CDR3 protein: CASSQGARFYEQYF

clone size: many
D gene: -
J gene: TRBJ1-1
V gene: TRBV12-3/TRBV12-4
CDR3 DNA: TGTGCCAGCAGTAGGGGGGTTACTGAAGCTTTCTTT
CDR3 protein: CASSRGVTEAFF

clone size: many
D gene: TRBD1
J gene: TRBJ1-4
V gene: TRBV27
CDR3 DNA: TGTGCCAGCAGCCCACGCGCGGCGGACACAGGGGGAAAGGAAAAACTGTTTTTT
CDR3 protein: CASSPRAADTGGKEKLFF

clone size: many
D gene: -
J gene: TRBJ2-4
V gene: TRBV19
CDR3 DNA: TGTGCCACCTCCGGGAAAAACATTCAGTACTTC
CDR3 protein: CATSGKNIQYF

clone size: -
D gene: -
J gene: TRBJ2-7
V gene: TRBV20-1
CDR3 DNA: TGCAGTGCTAGGGGGGATAGGCCGGGGGCTTGGGCCTACGAGCAGTACTTC
CDR3 protein: CSARGDRPGAWAYEQYF

clone size: many
D gene: TRBD2
J gene: TRBJ2-2
V gene: TRBV6-1
CDR3 DNA: TGTGCCAGCAGTGTCGGGGGGGCAGTGGGGGAGCTGTTTTTT
CDR3 protein: CASSVGGAVGELFF

clone size: many
D gene: -
J gene: TRBJ1-2
V gene: TRBV10-3
CDR3 DNA: TGTGCCATCAGTGAGGGGATAAGGGAAGGAGACTATGGCTACACCTTC
CDR3 protein: CAISEGIREGDYGYTF

clone size: few
D gene: -
J gene: TRBJ2-6
V gene: TRBV5-1
CDR3 DNA: TGCGCCAGCAGCTCAGGGGATGGGGCCAACGTCCTGACTTTC
CDR3 protein: CASSSGDGANVLTF

clone size: many
D gene: TRBD1
J gene: TRBJ1-2
V gene: TRBV6-1
CDR3 DNA: TGTGCCAGCAGTGATACCAGGGGGCAGGGCTACACCTTC
CDR3 protein: CASSDTRGQGYTF

clone size: -
D gene: TRBD2
J gene: TRBJ2-7
V gene: TRBV5-1
CDR3 DNA: TGCGCCAGCAGCGCTCTAGCGGGTTACGAGCAGTACTTC
CDR3 protein: CASSALAGYEQYF

clone size: -
D gene: -
J gene: TRBJ2-7
V gene: TRBV7-2
CDR3 DNA: TGTGCCAGCAGCTTCGACAAGATCTCCTACGAGCAGTACTTC
CDR3 protein: CASSFDKISYEQYF

clone size: -
D gene: -
J gene: TRBJ2-7
V gene: TRBV5-1
CDR3 DNA: TGCGCCAGCAGCTTGGAGAGAGGCTACGAGCAGTACTTC
CDR3 protein: CASSLERGYEQYF

clone size: few
D gene: TRBD1
J gene: TRBJ2-7
V gene: TRBV27
CDR3 DNA: TGTGCCAGCAGTATCCGGGACAGAATCTACGAGCAGTACTTC
CDR3 protein: CASSIRDRIYEQYF

clone size: -
D gene: TRBD1
J gene: TRBJ1-5
V gene: TRBV20-1
CDR3 DNA: TGCAGTGCCGACAGGGCGGCTCAGCCCCAGCATTTT
CDR3 protein: CSADRAAQPQHF

clone size: many
D gene: -
J gene: TRBJ2-4
V gene: TRBV2
CDR3 DNA: TGTGCCAGCAGTGACAGGCCGGTAAACATTCAGTACTTC
CDR3 protein: CASSDRPVNIQYF

clone size: many
D gene: -
J gene: TRBJ2-7
V gene: TRBV12-3/TRBV12-4
CDR3 DNA: TGTGCCAGCAGTTTTCTTGAGGTAACCTACGAGCAGTACTTC
CDR3 protein: CASSFLEVTYEQYF

clone size: many
D gene: -
J gene: TRBJ1-5
V gene: TRBV10-3
CDR3 DNA: TGTGCCATCAATGCCCCGAATCAGCCCCAGCATTTT
CDR3 protein: CAINAPNQPQHF

clone size: many
D gene: -
J gene: TRBJ1-6
V gene: TRBV20-1
CDR3 DNA: TGCAGTGCTTTAGGGGGTGCTGGTCCACCCCTCCACTTT
CDR3 protein: CSALGGAGPPLHF

clone size: many
D gene: TRBD1
J gene: TRBJ1-5
V gene: TRBV6-1
CDR3 DNA: TGTGCCAGCACCCCCCGCGGCAGGGGGCTTGATCAGCCCCAGCATTTT
CDR3 protein: CASTPRGRGLDQPQHF

clone size: many
D gene: -
J gene: TRBJ1-1
V gene: TRBV25-1
CDR3 DNA: TGTGCCAGCAGTGAATCTGGGGAGAACACTGAAGCTTTCTTT
CDR3 protein: CASSESGENTEAFF

clone size: many
D gene: -
J gene: TRBJ1-5
V gene: TRBV29-1
CDR3 DNA: TGCAGCGCTATCAATCAGCCCCAGCATTTT
CDR3 protein: CSAINQPQHF

clone size: many
D gene: -
J gene: TRBJ1-5
V gene: TRBV12-5
CDR3 DNA: TGTGCTAGTGGTTTGACAGAAAATCAGCCCCAGCATTTT
CDR3 protein: CASGLTENQPQHF

clone size: many
D gene: -
J gene: TRBJ2-5
V gene: TRBV24-1
CDR3 DNA: TGTGCCACCAGTGATTCGGGTGTTGGACAGCAAGAGACCCAGTACTTC
CDR3 protein: CATSDSGVGQQETQYF

clone size: many
D gene: -
J gene: TRBJ2-5
V gene: TRBV29-1
CDR3 DNA: TGCAGCGTTGCCGGGGAAGAGACCCAGTACTTC
CDR3 protein: CSVAGEETQYF

clone size: many
D gene: -
J gene: TRBJ2-2
V gene: TRBV2
CDR3 DNA: TGTGCCAGCAGTCGCGGGGACGCGAGGGAGCTGTTTTTT
CDR3 protein: CASSRGDARELFF

clone size: many
D gene: TRBD1
J gene: TRBJ2-7
V gene: TRBV7-6
CDR3 DNA: TGTGCCAGCAGCCCCGGCGGACAGGGCCGCGAGCAGTACTTC
CDR3 protein: CASSPGGQGREQYF

clone size: many
D gene: -
J gene: TRBJ1-1
V gene: TRBV6-1
CDR3 DNA: TGTGCCAGCAGTGGACAGCGAGCCACTGAAGCTTTCTTT
CDR3 protein: CASSGQRATEAFF

clone size: many
D gene: -
J gene: TRBJ1-2
V gene: TRBV11-2
CDR3 DNA: TGTGCCAGCAGCTTAGATCCGGGGGGCTTCTATGGCTACACCTTC
CDR3 protein: CASSLDPGGFYGYTF

clone size: many
D gene: -
J gene: TRBJ2-5
V gene: TRBV4-2
CDR3 DNA: TGTGCCAGCAGCCGGGGGATCGGGGAGACCCAGTACTTC
CDR3 protein: CASSRGIGETQYF

clone size: many
D gene: -
J gene: TRBJ2-7
V gene: TRBV29-1
CDR3 DNA: TGCAGCGTTAGGGACTTACGCTACGAGCAGTACTTC
CDR3 protein: CSVRDLRYEQYF

clone size: many
D gene: TRBD1
J gene: TRBJ2-4
V gene: TRBV28
CDR3 DNA: TGTGCCAGCAGTCGGGACAGTGCTTCCAAAAACATTCAGTACTTC
CDR3 protein: CASSRDSASKNIQYF

clone size: -
D gene: TRBD1
J gene: TRBJ1-1
V gene: TRBV6-2/TRBV6-3
CDR3 DNA: TGTGCCAGCAGTTACTTGAGGGGGCGTGAGGAGAATGAAGCTTTCTTT
CDR3 protein: CASSYLRGREENEAFF

clone size: -
D gene: TRBD2
J gene: TRBJ2-5
V gene: TRBV27
CDR3 DNA: TGTGCCAGCAGTCCCCATCAGCGGGGTCAAGAGACCCAGTACTTC
CDR3 protein: CASSPHQRGQETQYF

clone size: many
D gene: -
J gene: TRBJ1-1
V gene: TRBV6-5
CDR3 DNA: TGTGCCTCCTCGAGGGGGGCGCTGAACACTGAAGCTTTCTTT
CDR3 protein: CASSRGALNTEAFF

clone size: -
D gene: -
J gene: TRBJ2-4
V gene: TRBV9
CDR3 DNA: TGTGCTAGCAGCGTAGATAGTCAAAACATTCAGTACTTC
CDR3 protein: CASSVDSQNIQYF

clone size: many
D gene: -
J gene: TRBJ1-1
V gene: TRBV19
CDR3 DNA: TGTGCCAGTAGTATGGGACCCGGAAACACTGAAGCTTTCTTT
CDR3 protein: CASSMGPGNTEAFF

clone size: many
D gene: -
J gene: TRBJ1-2
V gene: TRBV13
CDR3 DNA: TGTGCCAGCAGCTTAGATTCTATCTATGGCTACACCTTC
CDR3 protein: CASSLDSIYGYTF

clone size: many
D gene: TRBD1
J gene: TRBJ2-1
V gene: TRBV6-5
CDR3 DNA: TGTGCCAGCAGTTGGGACAGGGACTACAATGAGCAGTTCTTC
CDR3 protein: CASSWDRDYNEQFF

clone size: many
D gene: -
J gene: TRBJ1-6
V gene: TRBV12-3/TRBV12-4
CDR3 DNA: TGTGCCAGCAGCCGCTATAATTCACCCCTCCACTTT
CDR3 protein: CASSRYNSPLHF

clone size: -
D gene: -
J gene: TRBJ2-7
V gene: TRBV28
CDR3 DNA: TGTGCCAGCAGTTCCTACGCAGGGGGCGGGGGGTTTTACGAGCAGTACTTC
CDR3 protein: CASSSYAGGGGFYEQYF

clone size: -
D gene: -
J gene: TRBJ1-5
V gene: TRBV28
CDR3 DNA: TGTGCCAGCAGACTACAGGGTCTCCAGCCCCAGCATTTT
CDR3 protein: CASRLQGLQPQHF

clone size: many
D gene: TRBD1
J gene: TRBJ1-2
V gene: TRBV12-3/TRBV12-4
CDR3 DNA: TGTGCCAGCAGTTCCCCCGACAGGGGGCTCGGCTACACCTTC
CDR3 protein: CASSSPDRGLGYTF

clone size: many
D gene: -
J gene: TRBJ1-6
V gene: TRBV6-1
CDR3 DNA: TGTGCCAGCAGCACACTAAAGGCCAATTCACCCCTCCACTTT
CDR3 protein: CASSTLKANSPLHF

clone size: many
D gene: -
J gene: TRBJ2-7
V gene: TRBV12-3/TRBV12-4
CDR3 DNA: TGTGCCAGCAGTTTAGGGAAATCCTACGAGCAGTACTTC
CDR3 protein: CASSLGKSYEQYF

clone size: many
D gene: -
J gene: TRBJ1-1
V gene: TRBV20-1
CDR3 DNA: TGCAGTGCTGGGGTAAAGGAAAACACTGAAGCTTTCTTT
CDR3 protein: CSAGVKENTEAFF

clone size: many
D gene: -
J gene: TRBJ1-5
V gene: TRBV7-2
CDR3 DNA: TGTGCCAGCAGCTTAGCGGGGCCGGCGAATCAGCCCCAGCATTTT
CDR3 protein: CASSLAGPANQPQHF

clone size: many
D gene: -
J gene: TRBJ1-1
V gene: TRBV2
CDR3 DNA: TGTGCCAGCGCTCGCCTCATTAACACTGAAGCTTTCTTT
CDR3 protein: CASARLINTEAFF